Presented here are 9 T cell receptor beta chains from one specimen sequenced in a study of blood T cell repertoires in COVID-19. Measured with immunoSEQ multiplex PCR; TCRdb has only the in-frame clones, and not every one. The top ten hold over 1.5% of the sample, which has approximately 450,000 clones, around nine tenths seen once. Material: PBMCs or T cells enriched from blood (not recorded which). The receptors shown here come from a woman aged 18-35 years with acute COVID-19.

The chain joins TRBV29-1 to TRBJ2-3; the D gene is possibly TRBD2 (6 bases). From germline, CDR1 is SQVTM and CDR2 ANQGSEA. There are 15 residues in the CDR3. V was clipped by 4 bases and J by 0 bases, with 14 bases between them. Written as DNA, the CDR3 is TGCAGCGTTGTTGGCGGGGCCTCTAGCACAGATACGCAGTATTTT. It specifies CSVVGGASSTDTQYF.

The genes are TRBV27 and TRBJ1-6, with D uncertain. Trimming removed 5 bases from V and 7 bases from J, with 9 bases in between. This CDR3 is 13 amino acids long. CDR1 is MNHEY, CDR2 SMNVEV, per germline (reference sequence). CDR3 in amino acids: CASSPNTNSPLHF. CDR3 in DNA: TGTGCCAGCAGTCCGAATACAAATTCACCCCTCCACTTT.

The chain is built from TRBV12-5 and TRBJ1-5, with TRBD1 matching 10 bases. The CDR3 is made up of 16 amino acids. Germline CDR1 LGHNT, CDR2 FRNRAP. J gave up 1 base and V 6 bases, and 6 bases lay outside the gene matches. The CDR3 sequence: CASGPGTGASNQPQHF. For the CDR3, the DNA is TGTGCTAGTGGCCCCGGGACAGGGGCCAGCAATCAGCCCCAGCATTTT.

Of note for this clone: A clone one base away is much larger, so this may be a read error. V is TRBV6-5 and J is TRBJ1-2; maybe TRBD1 (5 bases). Germline CDR1 reads MNHEY; CDR2 reads SVGAGI. The ends were cut back, 6 bases at V and 4 bases at J, with 12 bases in the middle. The CDR3 runs 13 residues. The CDR3 loop is CASRLDSSYGYTF. The CDR3 region has the DNA TGTGCCAGCAGATTAGACAGTTCCTATGGCTACACCTTC.

This rearrangement joins TRBV6-4 to TRBJ2-7; tentatively, D is TRBD1 (5 bases). The CDR3 runs to 18 residues. Trimming removed 6 bases at V and 0 bases at J, with 24 bases between. CDR1 is MRHNA and CDR2 is SNTAGT in the germline V gene. In DNA, the CDR3 is TGTGCCAGCAGCGGAGCCGACAGACCCGAGAATATCTCCTACGAGCAGTACTTC. Protein product: CASSGADRPENISYEQYF.

This sequence joins TRBV11-2 and TRBJ2-7; D possibly corresponds to TRBD1 (5 bases). From germline, CDR1 is SGHAT and CDR2 FQNNGV. Trimming took off 3 bases at V and 2 bases at J, with 14 bases between the two ends. This CDR3 has 15 amino acids. This CDR3 reads CASSFDDSLAYEQYF. The CDR3 coding sequence is TGTGCCAGCAGCTTTGATGACAGTCTTGCCTACGAGCAGTACTTC. The full variable domain, its missing parts supplied by reference TRBV11-2 and TRBJ2-7, is EAGVAQSPRYKIIEKRQSVAFWCNPISGHATLYWYQQILGQGPKLLIQFQNNGVVDDSQLPKDRFSAERLKGVDSTLKIQPAKLEDSAVYLCASSFDDSLAYEQYFGPGTRLTVT.

V usage is TRBV9 and J usage is TRBJ2-3, with 9 bases matching TRBD1. The CDR3 totals 14 residues. Looked up from germline, CDR1 is SGDLS and CDR2 is YYNGEE. Trimming removed 0 bases from V and 6 bases from J; junction bases left unmatched: 2. In DNA, the CDR3 is TGTGCCAGCAGCGTAGAGACAGGGGGTGATACGCAGTATTTT. Protein sequence: CASSVETGGDTQYF. Using reference TRBV9 and TRBJ2-3 for the parts outside the CDR3, the full variable domain is DSGVTQTPKHLITATGQRVTLRCSPRSGDLSVYWYQQSLDQGLQFLIQYYNGEERAKGNILERFSAQQFPDLHSELNLSSLELGDSALYFCASSVETGGDTQYFGPGTRLTVL.

J is TRBJ2-5 and V is TRBV15; 16 bases line up with TRBD2. J lost 4 bases, V lost 1 base, and 12 bases had no gene match. Germline loops: CDR1 LNHNV, CDR2 YYDKDF (reference sequence). The CDR3 loop spans 20 amino acids. The CDR3 DNA follows: TGTGCCACCAGCAGAGGGTGGGGACTAGCGGGAGGGCCTTTGGTAGAGACCCAGTACTTC. It codes for CATSRGWGLAGGPLVETQYF.

The chain carries TRBV11-3 and TRBJ2-6; tentative D call: TRBD1 (6 bases). The CDR3 loop spans 14 amino acids. The germline gives CDR1 SGHNT, CDR2 YENEEA. V was trimmed by 6 bases and J by 3 bases, leaving 9 bases between them. For the CDR3, the DNA is TGTGCCAGCAGAGACAGGAATGGGGCCAACGTCCTGACTTTC. Its protein is CASRDRNGANVLTF.